This T cell receptor (beta chain) was sequenced for a study of T cell repertoires in cytomegalovirus infection. TCRdb reprocessed the reads with MiXCR, giving one entry per CDR3 protein. The data hold hundreds of thousands of distinct CDR3 sequences, with 31% observed a single time. Germline V lookup: CDR1 SGHNT, CDR2 YYREEE (reference sequence). The V gene end was trimmed by 4 bases and the J gene end by 3 bases; junction bases not matched to a gene: 13. The CDR3 totals 18 residues. This chain joins TRBV5-4 and TRBJ1-1, with 12 nucleotides matching TRBD1. Sequencing used PBMCs. The receptor's source is a human donor in good health (CMV status not recorded). Some clones in this sample may be carry-over from other donors' samples. CDR3 nucleotides: TGTGCCAGCAGCCATCCGGGACAGGGGGCTAAAGGGGACACTGAAGCTTTCTTT. It specifies CASSHPGQGAKGDTEAFF.